Listed here are 10 T cell receptor beta chains from one sample, sequenced in a study of T cell responses to AZD1222 COVID-19 vaccine. TCRdb's copy holds only in-frame clones and misses some; the assay was immunoSEQ multiplex PCR. The sample includes around 160,000 clones, 94% of them seen just once. The input for sequencing was peripheral blood, taken on day 0 of AZD1222 vaccination. These TCRs come from an adult in good health.

CDR3 loop: CASSEWRDQETQYF. CDR3 nucleotide sequence: TGTGCCAGCAGTGAATGGCGGGATCAAGAGACCCAGTACTTC. The rearrangement uses TRBV2 and TRBJ2-5; the D gene is possibly TRBD2 (6 bases). Germline V gives CDR1 SNHLY, CDR2 FYNNEI. CDR3 length equals 14 residues. The V gene lost 2 bases and the J gene lost 2 bases, with 9 bases spanning the gap.

This chain uses TRBV2 with TRBJ1-5; D is undetermined. V was pared by 6 bases and J by 6 bases, with 12 bases between. Per the germline V gene, CDR1 is SNHLY and CDR2 is FYNNEI. CDR3 length: 13 residues. Here the CDR3 reads CASRVRVGQPQHF. The CDR3 nucleotides read TGTGCCAGCAGAGTACGGGTGGGTCAGCCCCAGCATTTT.

This clone showed up just once. The gene calls are TRBV12-3 or TRBV12-4 and TRBJ2-4, with TRBD2 as a possible D gene (6 bases). With 4 bases removed from V and 3 bases from J, the gap between germline ends came to 7 bases. The CDR3 totals 13 residues. The CDR3 here is CASSWTNKNIQYF. CDR3 DNA sequence: TGTGCCAGCAGTTGGACTAACAAAAACATTCAGTACTTC.

The chain carries TRBV10-1 and TRBJ2-5, with 11 bases aligning to TRBD2. Germline assignment: CDR1 WNHNN and CDR2 SYGVQD (reference sequence). The CDR3 extends over 16 amino acids. Trimming cost V 0 bases and J 4 bases; bases outside gene matches: 4. This CDR3 reads CASSESRGLAVETQYF. The CDR3 DNA reads as TGCGCCAGCAGTGAGTCGCGGGGACTAGCGGTAGAGACCCAGTACTTC.

This chain connects TRBV25-1 to TRBJ1-6; D gene unclear. The CDR3 contains 14 residues. CDR1 and CDR2 (germline): MGHDK, SYGVNS. V gave up 1 base and J gave up 14 bases, with 15 bases separating them. CDR3 in amino acids: CASSESPFGWSLHF. In nucleotides, the CDR3 is TGTGCCAGCAGTGAATCACCCTTTGGTTGGTCCCTCCACTTT.

The rearrangement joins TRBV27 to TRBJ1-4; D is unclear. V gave up 4 bases and J gave up 5 bases, with 14 bases separating them. The CDR3 covers 15 residues. The germline V gene encodes CDR1 MNHEY and CDR2 SMNVEV (reference sequence). CDR3 coding DNA: TGTGCCAGCAGTTCCCTTATCGGCTGGAATGAAAAACTGTTTTTT. Its protein product is CASSSLIGWNEKLFF.

The chain employs TRBV12-5 and TRBJ1-4; D is ambiguous. This CDR3 spans 12 amino acids. Germline V gives CDR1 LGHNT, CDR2 FRNRAP. The V gene lost 7 bases and the J gene lost 6 bases, with 9 bases spanning the gap. CDR3 region: CASANGYEKLFF. As DNA, the CDR3 is TGTGCTAGTGCCAACGGTTATGAAAAACTGTTTTTT. Supplemented by reference TRBV12-5 and TRBJ1-4, the full variable domain reads DARVTQTPRHKVTEMGQEVTMRCQPILGHNTVFWYRQTMMQGLELLAYFRNRAPLDDSGMPKDRFSAEMPDATLATLKIQPSEPRDSAVYFCASANGYEKLFFGSGTQLSVL.

This chain connects TRBV19 to TRBJ1-1; D might be TRBD1 (6 bases). Germline CDR1 is LNHDA and CDR2 is SQIVND (reference sequence). Trimming cost V 5 bases and J 1 base, with 14 bases left between them. The CDR3 spans 15 residues. The CDR3 DNA reads as TGTGCCAGTAGTTCAGAAGGGGGGGCGAACACTGAAGCTTTCTTT. Protein product: CASSSEGGANTEAFF.

The chain has TRBV7-8 and TRBJ2-1; unclear D gene. The CDR3 loop spans 13 amino acids. Germline values: CDR1 SGHVS, CDR2 FQNEAQ. V was cut by 5 bases and J by 7 bases, with 12 bases left in between. The CDR3 loop reads CASSPSSANEQFF. The CDR3 coding sequence is TGTGCCAGCAGCCCTTCCAGCGCGAATGAGCAGTTCTTC. Filled out from reference TRBV7-8 and TRBJ2-1, the complete variable domain reads GAGVSQSPRYKVAKRGQDVALRCDPISGHVSLFWYQQALGQGPEFLTYFQNEAQLDKSGLPSDRFFAERPEGSVSTLKIQRTQQEDSAVYLCASSPSSANEQFFGPGTRLTVL.

V is TRBV28 and J is TRBJ1-5; 8 nucleotides agree with TRBD1. V was clipped by 6 bases and J by 4 bases; unmatched bases: 5. Germline V CDR1 and CDR2: MDHEN, SYDVKM. This CDR3 has 14 residues. CDR3 protein: CASSPTGENQPQHF. The DNA for the CDR3 is TGTGCCAGCAGCCCGACAGGGGAGAATCAGCCCCAGCATTTT. Drawing the rest from reference TRBV28 and TRBJ1-5, the complete variable domain is DVKVTQSSRYLVKRTGEKVFLECVQDMDHENMFWYRQDPGLGLRLIYFSYDVKMKEKGDIPEGYSVSREKKERFSLILESASTNQTSMYLCASSPTGENQPQHFGDGTRLSIL.